This is a list of T cell receptor beta chains from one sample in a study of persistence of HIV-infected CD4 T cells. Some clones are missing from TCRdb's copy, which holds only in-frame ones; the method was immunoSEQ multiplex PCR. The table includes about 36,000 clones, 75% to 90% detected once. Which antigens these TCRs recognize remains unknown. The material was cultured CD4+ T cells from PBMCs, obtained from a patient who received antiretroviral therapy. These receptors all stem from an adult with HIV. The donor label of this sample is uncertain. Both conserved end residues are trimmed from each CDR3. Fields, in order: J gene, V gene, CDR3 protein.

J: TRBJ2-2; V: TRBV10-1; CDR3: ASTPGDTGELF
J: TRBJ2-5; V: TRBV7-3; CDR3: ASSLTGPQETQY
J: TRBJ2-1; V: TRBV30; CDR3: AWTRGGRNEQF
J: TRBJ1-1; V: TRBV6-5; CDR3: ASSTTGKAF
J: TRBJ2-1; V: TRBV6-5; CDR3: ASRTGTSGGNEQF
J: TRBJ1-4; V: TRBV5-1; CDR3: ASSSQGRVGEKLF
J: TRBJ1-2; V: TRBV19; CDR3: ASSIAGARNGYT
J: TRBJ1-6; V: TRBV6-5; CDR3: ASSFRDSISPLH
J: TRBJ1-4; V: TRBV5-4; CDR3: ASSLAGTVNEKLF
J: TRBJ2-7; V: TRBV5-1; CDR3: ASSLTDSSYEQY
J: TRBJ2-5; V: TRBV6-2/TRBV6-3; CDR3: ASSPGTGFQETQY
J: TRBJ2-3; V: TRBV13; CDR3: ASSTTDTQY
J: TRBJ2-7; V: TRBV9; CDR3: ASSVEPGQGLHEQY
J: TRBJ2-2; V: TRBV10-1; CDR3: ASSEGSPNTGELF
J: TRBJ1-1; V: TRBV3-1/TRBV3-2; CDR3: ASSQGTGPTEAF
J: TRBJ1-4; V: TRBV24-1; CDR3: ATSDPGTVNEKLF
J: TRBJ1-2; V: TRBV18; CDR3: ASSETGGYGYT
J: TRBJ1-2; V: TRBV12-3/TRBV12-4; CDR3: ASTPNRHYGYT
J: TRBJ1-2; V: TRBV6-5; CDR3: ASTPTDYYGYT
J: TRBJ2-1; V: TRBV7-9; CDR3: ASSWGLAGGGEQF
J: TRBJ1-5; V: TRBV19; CDR3: ASSQRGSSNQPQH
J: TRBJ1-2; V: TRBV9; CDR3: ASSVDWSDRAYYGYT
J: TRBJ1-5; V: TRBV6-6; CDR3: ASSNEPTGPQH
J: TRBJ2-1; V: TRBV6-4; CDR3: ASSLLAGGYNEQF
J: TRBJ1-5; V: TRBV30; CDR3: AWSRQGGGQPQH
J: TRBJ2-1; V: TRBV24-1; CDR3: ATTRGQGNEQF
J: TRBJ2-3; V: TRBV25-1; CDR3: ASSLFGGGTDTQY
J: TRBJ2-3; V: TRBV9; CDR3: ASSVVDTDTQY
J: TRBJ2-5; V: TRBV29-1; CDR3: SASGRQETQY
J: TRBJ1-5; V: TRBV3-1/TRBV3-2; CDR3: ASSQGTGVQPQH
J: TRBJ2-4; V: TRBV6-1; CDR3: ASSEWGAAENIQY
J: TRBJ1-2; V: TRBV19; CDR3: ASSIQANYGYT
J: TRBJ2-7; V: TRBV2; CDR3: ASSLQGSFDPSDYEQY
J: TRBJ1-6; V: TRBV5-6; CDR3: ASSLFQRTGSPLH
J: TRBJ1-1; V: TRBV9; CDR3: ASSVDGRGRAAF
J: TRBJ2-2; V: TRBV5-1; CDR3: ASSLGQENTGELF
J: TRBJ2-1; V: TRBV27; CDR3: ASRADRDSYNEQF
J: TRBJ1-1; V: TRBV3-1/TRBV3-2; CDR3: ASSPTQGANTEAF
J: TRBJ1-3; V: TRBV19; CDR3: ASSRGLTISGNTIY
J: TRBJ2-7; V: TRBV6-5; CDR3: ASTTVQGLYEQY
J: TRBJ1-1; V: TRBV19; CDR3: ASSIKVNTEAF
J: TRBJ2-2; V: TRBV15; CDR3: ATSRDFVGAGELF
J: TRBJ2-5; V: TRBV18; CDR3: ASSPDRGRGKETQY
J: TRBJ1-2; V: TRBV7-9; CDR3: ASSLEAANYGYT
J: TRBJ2-1; V: TRBV7-2; CDR3: ASSLEVAGGLPYNEQF
J: TRBJ2-3; V: TRBV9; CDR3: ASSARTSGGTDTQY
J: TRBJ1-3; V: TRBV10-1; CDR3: ASSEFAGSGNTIY
J: TRBJ2-7; V: TRBV2; CDR3: ASRGGQAAYEQY
J: TRBJ1-3; V: TRBV6-5; CDR3: ASSSDQGNTIY
J: TRBJ1-5; V: TRBV4-1; CDR3: ASSRSRGSNQPQH
J: TRBJ1-1; V: TRBV10-3; CDR3: AISDPGQANTEAF
J: TRBJ1-2; V: TRBV14; CDR3: ASSRQGPGGYT
J: TRBJ1-2; V: TRBV29-1; CDR3: SVEQGQPFYGYT
J: TRBJ2-2; V: TRBV19; CDR3: ASSRAISNTGELF
J: TRBJ1-5; V: TRBV27; CDR3: ASSPGQGVNQPQH
J: TRBJ1-2; V: TRBV2; CDR3: ASSEPRAGLGYT
J: TRBJ1-1; V: TRBV18; CDR3: ASSTGEAGAF
J: TRBJ2-7; V: TRBV6-5; CDR3: ASRVSSGIYEQY
J: TRBJ1-4; V: TRBV5-1; CDR3: ASSSLVNEKLF